One T cell receptor beta chain is described in this entry. What it binds is not known. From germline, CDR1 is SSHAT and CDR2 FNYEAQ (reference sequence). Germline trimming cut 5 bases from V and 6 bases from J; bases unmatched to any gene: 5. The CDR3 has 14 amino acids. This sample was taken from a study of cytomegalovirus exposure and HLA in healthy donors. Sequencing used immunoSEQ multiplex PCR; TCRdb keeps in-frame clones, though not all of them. The table lists about 250,000 clones, more than 85% of them singletons. Study observations and caveats: That first-cohort TCR clusters tended to co-occur in the roughly 120 validation repertoires was found in a later analysis.

Sequenced: PBMCs. The TCR sequence derives from a man aged 18 to 35 in good health and CMV-seropositive. The chain uses TRBV7-7 and TRBJ2-3; 10 bases map to TRBD2. For the CDR3, the DNA is TGTGCCAGCAGCCCCAGCGGGAGGGGGGATACGCAGTATTTT. This sequence encodes CASSPSGRGDTQYF.